This T cell receptor beta chain was identified during a study of blood T cell repertoires in COVID-19. The assay was immunoSEQ multiplex PCR, and TCRdb's table has in-frame clones only and misses some. Of around 140,000 clones listed, less than 85% are singletons. This CDR3 comprises 13 residues. CDR1 and CDR2 (germline): SGHRS, YFSETQ. The V end was cut by 7 bases, the J end by 8 bases, with 16 bases between. This TCR was recovered from an elderly woman with acute or convalescent COVID-19. Sequenced: peripheral blood. V and J are TRBV5-1 and TRBJ2-1, with D possibly being TRBD2 (7 bases). The CDR3 region has the DNA TGCGCCAGCCACGACGGGGGGCCCCATGAGCAGTTCTTC. This sequence encodes CASHDGGPHEQFF.